Listed below are T cell receptor beta chains from one sample, sequenced in a study of blood T cells in healthy people across ages. TCRdb reprocessed the 5' RACE reads with MiXCR, giving one entry per CDR3 protein. The data hold some 1.5 million distinct CDR3 sequences, with 40% to 45% observed a single time. Sequenced sample: blood. The receptors come from a woman aged 18 to 35 in good health. CDR3s include the opening cysteine and the closing phenylalanine or tryptophan. A D gene is named only where the DNA matches it firmly. A clone size is listed for some rows: how often the clone was seen (once, few, many), or a class if it is expanded.

d_gene: -
v_gene: TRBV3-1
j_gene: TRBJ2-1
abundance: -
CDR3nt: TGTGCCAGCAGAAAAGGCTTTTACAATGAGCAGTTCTTC
CDR3aa: CASRKGFYNEQFF

d_gene: -
v_gene: TRBV9
j_gene: TRBJ2-5
abundance: few
CDR3nt: TGTGCCAGCAGCGTAGAGGGGGGGGAAGAGACCCAGTACTTC
CDR3aa: CASSVEGGEETQYF

d_gene: TRBD2
v_gene: TRBV7-2
j_gene: TRBJ2-5
abundance: -
CDR3nt: TGTGCCAGCAGCCCCCCGCCGGAGGCCGGGGGGGCCGATGCCCAAGAGACCCAGTACTTC
CDR3aa: CASSPPPEAGGADAQETQYF

d_gene: TRBD1
v_gene: TRBV20-1
j_gene: TRBJ2-7
abundance: -
CDR3nt: TGCAGTGCCCCGGGACAGCTCTACGAGCAGTACTTC
CDR3aa: CSAPGQLYEQYF

d_gene: -
v_gene: TRBV20-1
j_gene: TRBJ1-5
abundance: -
CDR3nt: TGCAGTGCTAGCAGGGACACTAGCAATCAGCCCCAGCATTTT
CDR3aa: CSASRDTSNQPQHF

d_gene: -
v_gene: TRBV27
j_gene: TRBJ1-2
abundance: -
CDR3nt: TGTGCCAGCAGTTCAGGGGCTGGTGGCTACACCTTC
CDR3aa: CASSSGAGGYTF

d_gene: TRBD1
v_gene: TRBV10-3
j_gene: TRBJ1-6
abundance: -
CDR3nt: TGTGCCATCCGACCCGAAGGGACAGATAATTCACCCCTCCACTTT
CDR3aa: CAIRPEGTDNSPLHF

d_gene: -
v_gene: TRBV7-3
j_gene: TRBJ2-1
abundance: few
CDR3nt: TGTGCCAGCAGCAACCTACAGGGTAATGAGCAGTTCTTC
CDR3aa: CASSNLQGNEQFF

d_gene: -
v_gene: TRBV6-6
j_gene: TRBJ1-5
abundance: -
CDR3nt: TGTGCCAGCCTACCGCAGGGGAAAAGGCAGCCCCAGCATTTT
CDR3aa: CASLPQGKRQPQHF

d_gene: -
v_gene: TRBV6-5
j_gene: TRBJ1-6
abundance: -
CDR3nt: TGTGTCAGCGTTAAACGGTTTCCTAATTCACCCCTCCACTTT
CDR3aa: CVSVKRFPNSPLHF

d_gene: TRBD2
v_gene: TRBV7-8
j_gene: TRBJ2-7
abundance: -
CDR3nt: TGTGCCAGCAGCCCCCCACGACGGGAGGGCTACGAGCAGTACTTC
CDR3aa: CASSPPRREGYEQYF

d_gene: -
v_gene: TRBV9
j_gene: TRBJ1-1
abundance: -
CDR3nt: TGTACCAGCGGGGGACCGACCACTGAAGCTTTCTTT
CDR3aa: CTSGGPTTEAFF

d_gene: -
v_gene: TRBV6-2/TRBV6-3
j_gene: TRBJ2-5
abundance: few
CDR3nt: TGTGCCAGCAGAATTAACTGGGGGCGTCAAGAGACCCAGTACTTC
CDR3aa: CASRINWGRQETQYF

d_gene: -
v_gene: TRBV27
j_gene: TRBJ2-3
abundance: -
CDR3nt: TGTGCCAGCAGTGAGGCCGGGACCTTAGGAGGTACGCAGTATTTT
CDR3aa: CASSEAGTLGGTQYF

d_gene: -
v_gene: TRBV7-2
j_gene: TRBJ1-2
abundance: -
CDR3nt: TGTGCCAGCAGCTTAGCGGGCAAATATGGCTACACCTTC
CDR3aa: CASSLAGKYGYTF

d_gene: TRBD1
v_gene: TRBV12-3/TRBV12-4
j_gene: TRBJ1-1
abundance: -
CDR3nt: TGTGCCAGCAGGGAAAACAGGGGTCCTGAAGCTTTCTTT
CDR3aa: CASRENRGPEAFF

d_gene: -
v_gene: TRBV9
j_gene: TRBJ2-4
abundance: -
CDR3nt: TGTGCCAGCAGCGCGCTAGCGTCAGGGAACATTCAGTACTTC
CDR3aa: CASSALASGNIQYF

d_gene: TRBD1
v_gene: TRBV4-3
j_gene: TRBJ1-2
abundance: -
CDR3nt: TGCGCCAGCAGCCAGGATGATCAGACGGGACAGATGTATGGCTACACCTTC
CDR3aa: CASSQDDQTGQMYGYTF

d_gene: TRBD1
v_gene: TRBV28
j_gene: TRBJ2-3
abundance: -
CDR3nt: TGTGCCCAGGGGGCAGGAGATACGCAGTATTTT
CDR3aa: CAQGAGDTQYF

d_gene: TRBD1
v_gene: TRBV18
j_gene: TRBJ1-5
abundance: -
CDR3nt: TGTGCCAGCTCCATTACCGGGACAGCCATCACGAGGCAGCCCCAGCATTTT
CDR3aa: CASSITGTAITRQPQHF

d_gene: -
v_gene: TRBV6-2/TRBV6-3
j_gene: TRBJ2-7
abundance: -
CDR3nt: TGTGCCAGCAGTTATAAGGCGAGCTCCTACGAGCAGTACTTC
CDR3aa: CASSYKASSYEQYF

d_gene: TRBD1
v_gene: TRBV28
j_gene: TRBJ2-5
abundance: -
CDR3nt: TGTGCCAGCAGTACGCAGGGGGCTCAAGAGACCCAGTACTTC
CDR3aa: CASSTQGAQETQYF

d_gene: TRBD1
v_gene: TRBV18
j_gene: TRBJ2-1
abundance: -
CDR3nt: TGTGCCAGCTCACCACCGGGACAGGGGCCCTACAATGAGCAGTTCTTC
CDR3aa: CASSPPGQGPYNEQFF

d_gene: -
v_gene: TRBV20-1
j_gene: TRBJ1-1
abundance: -
CDR3nt: TGCAGTGCTAGAGATTTGGAAAGTTTGGGGAACACTGAAGCTTTCTTT
CDR3aa: CSARDLESLGNTEAFF

d_gene: -
v_gene: TRBV4-3
j_gene: TRBJ2-3
abundance: -
CDR3nt: TGCGCCAGCAGCCAGGTCATAGGCACAGATACGCAGTATTTT
CDR3aa: CASSQVIGTDTQYF

d_gene: -
v_gene: TRBV6-5
j_gene: TRBJ2-3
abundance: few
CDR3nt: TGTGCCAGCAGTTACTCGATTAGAGATACGCAGTATTTT
CDR3aa: CASSYSIRDTQYF

d_gene: -
v_gene: TRBV6-4
j_gene: TRBJ2-4
abundance: few
CDR3nt: TGTGCCAGCAGTTACCTCGGACACACCAGACTAGCCAAAAACATTCAGTACTTC
CDR3aa: CASSYLGHTRLAKNIQYF

d_gene: TRBD2
v_gene: TRBV3-1
j_gene: TRBJ2-5
abundance: few
CDR3nt: TGTGCCAGCAGCCAAGAGACTAGCGCGGTGGGGACCCAGTACTTC
CDR3aa: CASSQETSAVGTQYF

d_gene: -
v_gene: TRBV27
j_gene: TRBJ2-1
abundance: -
CDR3nt: TGTGCCAGCAGTTTATCGGGGGGCGGGGACAACCGTAACAATGAGCAGTTCTTC
CDR3aa: CASSLSGGGDNRNNEQFF

d_gene: TRBD2
v_gene: TRBV27
j_gene: TRBJ2-5
abundance: -
CDR3nt: TGTGCCAGCAAAGGACTAGCGGGAGGGTTTAATGAGCAGTACTTC
CDR3aa: CASKGLAGGFNEQYF

d_gene: -
v_gene: TRBV10-3
j_gene: TRBJ2-5
abundance: few
CDR3nt: TGTGCCATCAGTGAGTCGGCCAGGGGTGGGACCCAGTACTTC
CDR3aa: CAISESARGGTQYF

d_gene: TRBD1
v_gene: TRBV5-1
j_gene: TRBJ2-3
abundance: few
CDR3nt: TGCGCCAGCAGCTTGACAGGGGGCCGAATAGATACGCAGTATTTT
CDR3aa: CASSLTGGRIDTQYF

d_gene: -
v_gene: TRBV11-2
j_gene: TRBJ1-3
abundance: few
CDR3nt: TGTGCCAGCAGTTCAAAACTCGGCTTGACTGGAAACACCATATATTTT
CDR3aa: CASSSKLGLTGNTIYF

d_gene: TRBD2
v_gene: TRBV12-3/TRBV12-4
j_gene: TRBJ2-5
abundance: -
CDR3nt: TGTGCCAGCAGTTTTATTGCGGGAGGGCCGAGTGAGCAGTACTTC
CDR3aa: CASSFIAGGPSEQYF

d_gene: TRBD2
v_gene: TRBV6-2/TRBV6-3
j_gene: TRBJ2-7
abundance: -
CDR3nt: TGTGCCAGCAGTCCGGGACTAGACTTCTCCTACGAGCAGTACTTC
CDR3aa: CASSPGLDFSYEQYF

d_gene: TRBD2
v_gene: TRBV28
j_gene: TRBJ2-1
abundance: -
CDR3nt: TGTGCCAGCAGTTTATGGGGTCTAGCGGGAGTGTCTGAGCAGTTCTTC
CDR3aa: CASSLWGLAGVSEQFF

d_gene: TRBD2
v_gene: TRBV20-1
j_gene: TRBJ2-5
abundance: few
CDR3nt: TGCAGTGCTAGAGATACGGGAGGATGGGAGACCCAGTACTTC
CDR3aa: CSARDTGGWETQYF

d_gene: TRBD1
v_gene: TRBV6-6
j_gene: TRBJ2-1
abundance: few
CDR3nt: TGTGCCAGCAGTTACTGGGACAGAAACAATGAGCAGTTCTTC
CDR3aa: CASSYWDRNNEQFF

d_gene: TRBD1
v_gene: TRBV28
j_gene: TRBJ2-5
abundance: few
CDR3nt: TGTGCCAGCAGTTCAGGGGGCTACAATGAGCAGTACTTC
CDR3aa: CASSSGGYNEQYF

d_gene: -
v_gene: TRBV4-3
j_gene: TRBJ2-1
abundance: -
CDR3nt: TGCGCCAGCAGCCAAGATACAGGGAACCCCTACAATGAGCAGTTCTTC
CDR3aa: CASSQDTGNPYNEQFF

d_gene: -
v_gene: TRBV7-9
j_gene: TRBJ2-7
abundance: -
CDR3nt: TGTGCCAGCAGCTTTAAGAGCTCCTACGAGCAGTACTTC
CDR3aa: CASSFKSSYEQYF

d_gene: TRBD2
v_gene: TRBV25-1
j_gene: TRBJ2-5
abundance: -
CDR3nt: TGTGCCAGCGAGCGGGGGGGGTCCTACAATGAGCAGTACTTC
CDR3aa: CASERGGSYNEQYF

d_gene: -
v_gene: TRBV6-5
j_gene: TRBJ1-2
abundance: -
CDR3nt: TGCGCCAGCAGTTATAGGTCTAACTATGGCTACACCTTC
CDR3aa: CASSYRSNYGYTF

d_gene: -
v_gene: TRBV28
j_gene: TRBJ1-4
abundance: -
CDR3nt: TGTGCCAGCAGTTCGCCACCCGGGAGGGGGACTAATGAAAAACTGTTTTTT
CDR3aa: CASSSPPGRGTNEKLFF

d_gene: -
v_gene: TRBV10-3
j_gene: TRBJ1-1
abundance: -
CDR3nt: TGTGCCATCAGTCATAAGACAGAAGTCACCCTGAACACTGAAGCTTTCTTT
CDR3aa: CAISHKTEVTLNTEAFF

d_gene: -
v_gene: TRBV24-1
j_gene: TRBJ2-7
abundance: once
CDR3nt: TGTGCCACCAGTGGTCGACATTACAATGAGCAGTACTTC
CDR3aa: CATSGRHYNEQYF

d_gene: TRBD2
v_gene: TRBV20-1
j_gene: TRBJ2-7
abundance: few
CDR3nt: TGCAGTGCTATAGCTAGCGGGAGGCTCAGCTCCTACGAGCAGTACTTC
CDR3aa: CSAIASGRLSSYEQYF